This TCR beta chain was documented in a study of Graves' ophthalmopathy and Graves' hyperthyroidism. Across the study: The collection of peripheral blood took place at initial diagnosis, before any treatment.

RNA transcripts provided the template for amplifying TCR beta CDR3 regions. The library came from an HTBI-primed first-round RT-PCR and a second-round multiplex PCR. TCRdb re-derived calls from the multiplex PCR reads in MiXCR, one entry per CDR3 protein. Of 600,000 to 700,000 distinct CDR3 sequences listed, 35% to 45% are singletons. This clonotype was counted between two and nine times. The ends lost 4 bases at V and 6 bases at J; junction bases unmatched: 3. The CDR3 totals 14 residues. The V and J genes are TRBV12-3 or TRBV12-4 and TRBJ1-5, with 10 bases fitting TRBD1. The sequence came from an adult man with Graves' ophthalmopathy. The sample was peripheral blood. This chain's CDR3 is CASSWTGGPQPQHF. CDR3 nucleotides: TGTGCCAGCAGTTGGACAGGGGGGCCTCAGCCCCAGCATTTT.